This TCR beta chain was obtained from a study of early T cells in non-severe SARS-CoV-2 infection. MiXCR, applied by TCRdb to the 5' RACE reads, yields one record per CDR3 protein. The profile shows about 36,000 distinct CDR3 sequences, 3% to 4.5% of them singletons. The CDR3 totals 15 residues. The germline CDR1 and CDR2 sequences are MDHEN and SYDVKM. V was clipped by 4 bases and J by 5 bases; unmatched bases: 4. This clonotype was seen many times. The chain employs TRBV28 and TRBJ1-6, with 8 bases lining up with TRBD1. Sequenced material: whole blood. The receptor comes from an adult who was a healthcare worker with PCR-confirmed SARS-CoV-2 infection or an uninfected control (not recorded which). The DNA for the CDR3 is TGTGCCAGCAGTTCGGGACAGGTTAATAATTCACCCCTCCACTTT. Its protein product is CASSSGQVNNSPLHF.